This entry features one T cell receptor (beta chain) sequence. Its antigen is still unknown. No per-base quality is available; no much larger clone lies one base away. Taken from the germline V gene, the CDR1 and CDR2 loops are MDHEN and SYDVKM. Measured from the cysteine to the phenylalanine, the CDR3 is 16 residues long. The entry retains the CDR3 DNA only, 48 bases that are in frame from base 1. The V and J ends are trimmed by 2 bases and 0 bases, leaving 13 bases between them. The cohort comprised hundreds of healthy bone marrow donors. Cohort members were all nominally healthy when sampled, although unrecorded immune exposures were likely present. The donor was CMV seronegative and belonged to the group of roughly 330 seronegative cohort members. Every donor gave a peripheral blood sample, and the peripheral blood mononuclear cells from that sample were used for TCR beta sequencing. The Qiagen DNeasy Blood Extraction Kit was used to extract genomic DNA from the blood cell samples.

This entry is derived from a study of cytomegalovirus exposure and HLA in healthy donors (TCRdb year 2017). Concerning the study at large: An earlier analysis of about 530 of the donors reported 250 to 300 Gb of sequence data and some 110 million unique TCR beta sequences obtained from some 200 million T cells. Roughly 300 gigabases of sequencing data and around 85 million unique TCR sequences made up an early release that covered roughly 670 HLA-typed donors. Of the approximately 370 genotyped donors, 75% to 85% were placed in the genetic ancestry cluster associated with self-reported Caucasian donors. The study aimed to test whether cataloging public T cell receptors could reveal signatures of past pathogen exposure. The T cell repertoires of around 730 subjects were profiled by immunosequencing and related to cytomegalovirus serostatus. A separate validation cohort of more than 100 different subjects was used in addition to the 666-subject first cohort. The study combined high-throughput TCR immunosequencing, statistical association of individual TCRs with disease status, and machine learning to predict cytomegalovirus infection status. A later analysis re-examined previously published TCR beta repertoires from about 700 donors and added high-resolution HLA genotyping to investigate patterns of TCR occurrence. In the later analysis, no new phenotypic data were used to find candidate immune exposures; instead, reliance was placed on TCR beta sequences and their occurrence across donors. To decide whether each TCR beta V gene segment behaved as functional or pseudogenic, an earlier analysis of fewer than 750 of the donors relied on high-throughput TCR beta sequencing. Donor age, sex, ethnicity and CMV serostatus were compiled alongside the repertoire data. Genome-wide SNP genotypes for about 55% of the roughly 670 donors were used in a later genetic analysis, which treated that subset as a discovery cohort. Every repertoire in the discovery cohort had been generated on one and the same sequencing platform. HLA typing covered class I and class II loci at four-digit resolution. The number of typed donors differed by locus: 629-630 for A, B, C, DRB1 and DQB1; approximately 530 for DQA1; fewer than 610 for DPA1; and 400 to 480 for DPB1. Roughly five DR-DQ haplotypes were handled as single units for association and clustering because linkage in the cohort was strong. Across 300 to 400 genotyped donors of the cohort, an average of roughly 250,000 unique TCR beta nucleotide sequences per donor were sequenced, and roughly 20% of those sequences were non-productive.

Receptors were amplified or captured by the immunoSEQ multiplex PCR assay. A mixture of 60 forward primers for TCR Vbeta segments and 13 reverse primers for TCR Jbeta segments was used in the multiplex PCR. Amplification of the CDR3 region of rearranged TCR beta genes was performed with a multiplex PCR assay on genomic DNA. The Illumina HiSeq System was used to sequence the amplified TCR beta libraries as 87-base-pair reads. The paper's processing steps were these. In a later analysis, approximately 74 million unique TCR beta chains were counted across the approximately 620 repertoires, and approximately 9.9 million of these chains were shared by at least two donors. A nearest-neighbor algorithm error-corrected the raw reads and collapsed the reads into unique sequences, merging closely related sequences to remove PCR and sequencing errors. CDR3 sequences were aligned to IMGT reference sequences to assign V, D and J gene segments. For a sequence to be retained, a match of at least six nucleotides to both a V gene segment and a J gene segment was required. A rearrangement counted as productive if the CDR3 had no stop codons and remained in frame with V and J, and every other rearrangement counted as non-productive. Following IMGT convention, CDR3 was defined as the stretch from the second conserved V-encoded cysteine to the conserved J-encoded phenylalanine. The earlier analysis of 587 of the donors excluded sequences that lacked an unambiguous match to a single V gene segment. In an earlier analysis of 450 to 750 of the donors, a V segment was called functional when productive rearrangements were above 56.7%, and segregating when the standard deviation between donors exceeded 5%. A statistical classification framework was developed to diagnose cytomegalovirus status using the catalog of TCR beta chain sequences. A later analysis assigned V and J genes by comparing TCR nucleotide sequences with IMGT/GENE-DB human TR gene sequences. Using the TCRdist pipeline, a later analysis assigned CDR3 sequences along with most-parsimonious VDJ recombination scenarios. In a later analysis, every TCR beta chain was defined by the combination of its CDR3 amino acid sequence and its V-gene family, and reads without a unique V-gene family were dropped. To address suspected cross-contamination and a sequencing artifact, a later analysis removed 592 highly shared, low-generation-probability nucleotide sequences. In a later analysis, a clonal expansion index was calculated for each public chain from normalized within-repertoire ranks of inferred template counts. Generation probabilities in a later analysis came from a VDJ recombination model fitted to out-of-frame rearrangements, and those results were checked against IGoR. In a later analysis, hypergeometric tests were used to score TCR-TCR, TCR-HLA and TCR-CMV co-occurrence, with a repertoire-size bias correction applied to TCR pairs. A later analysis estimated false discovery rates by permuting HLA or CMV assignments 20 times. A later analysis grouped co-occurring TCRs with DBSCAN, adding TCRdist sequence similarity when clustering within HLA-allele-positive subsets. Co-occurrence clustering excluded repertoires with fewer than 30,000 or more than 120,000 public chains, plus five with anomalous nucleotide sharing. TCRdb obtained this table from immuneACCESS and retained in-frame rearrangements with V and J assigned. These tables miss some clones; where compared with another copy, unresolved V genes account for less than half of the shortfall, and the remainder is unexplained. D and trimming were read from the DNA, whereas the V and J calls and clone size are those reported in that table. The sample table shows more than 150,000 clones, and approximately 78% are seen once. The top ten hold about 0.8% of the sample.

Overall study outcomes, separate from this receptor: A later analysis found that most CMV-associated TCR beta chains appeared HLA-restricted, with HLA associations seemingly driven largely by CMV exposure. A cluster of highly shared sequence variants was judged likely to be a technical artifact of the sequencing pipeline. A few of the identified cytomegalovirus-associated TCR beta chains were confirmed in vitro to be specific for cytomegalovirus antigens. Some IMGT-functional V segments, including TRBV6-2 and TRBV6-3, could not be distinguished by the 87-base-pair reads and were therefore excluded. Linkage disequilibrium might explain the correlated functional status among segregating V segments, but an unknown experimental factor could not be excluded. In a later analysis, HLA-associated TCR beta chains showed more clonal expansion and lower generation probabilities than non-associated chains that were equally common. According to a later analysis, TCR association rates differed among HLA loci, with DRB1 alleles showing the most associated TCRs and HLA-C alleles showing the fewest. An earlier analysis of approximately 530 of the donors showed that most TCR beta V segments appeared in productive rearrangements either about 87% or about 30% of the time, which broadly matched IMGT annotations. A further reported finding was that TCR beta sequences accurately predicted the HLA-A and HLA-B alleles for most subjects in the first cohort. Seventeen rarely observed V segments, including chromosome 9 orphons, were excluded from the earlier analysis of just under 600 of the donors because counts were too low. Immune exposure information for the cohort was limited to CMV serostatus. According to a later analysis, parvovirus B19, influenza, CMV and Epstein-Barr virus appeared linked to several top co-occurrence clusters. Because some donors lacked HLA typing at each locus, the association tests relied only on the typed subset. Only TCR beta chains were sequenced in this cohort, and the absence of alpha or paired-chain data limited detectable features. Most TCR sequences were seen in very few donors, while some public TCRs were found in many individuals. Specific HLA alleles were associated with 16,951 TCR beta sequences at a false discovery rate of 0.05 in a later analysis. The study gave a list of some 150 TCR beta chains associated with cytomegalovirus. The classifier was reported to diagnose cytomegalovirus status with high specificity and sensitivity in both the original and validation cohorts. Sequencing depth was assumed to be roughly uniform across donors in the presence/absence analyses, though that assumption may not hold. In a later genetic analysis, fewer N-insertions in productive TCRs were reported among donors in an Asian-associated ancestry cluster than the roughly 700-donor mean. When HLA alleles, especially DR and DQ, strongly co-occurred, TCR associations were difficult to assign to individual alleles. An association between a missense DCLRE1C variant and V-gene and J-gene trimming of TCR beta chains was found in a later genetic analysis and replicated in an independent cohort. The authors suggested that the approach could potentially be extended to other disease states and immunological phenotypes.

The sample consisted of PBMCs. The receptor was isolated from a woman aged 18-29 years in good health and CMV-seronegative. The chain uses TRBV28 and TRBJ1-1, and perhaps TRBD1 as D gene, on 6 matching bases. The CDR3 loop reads CASSLLGTILNTEAFF. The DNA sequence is TGTGCCAGCAGTTTACTCGGGACAATCCTGAACACTGAAGCTTTCTTT.